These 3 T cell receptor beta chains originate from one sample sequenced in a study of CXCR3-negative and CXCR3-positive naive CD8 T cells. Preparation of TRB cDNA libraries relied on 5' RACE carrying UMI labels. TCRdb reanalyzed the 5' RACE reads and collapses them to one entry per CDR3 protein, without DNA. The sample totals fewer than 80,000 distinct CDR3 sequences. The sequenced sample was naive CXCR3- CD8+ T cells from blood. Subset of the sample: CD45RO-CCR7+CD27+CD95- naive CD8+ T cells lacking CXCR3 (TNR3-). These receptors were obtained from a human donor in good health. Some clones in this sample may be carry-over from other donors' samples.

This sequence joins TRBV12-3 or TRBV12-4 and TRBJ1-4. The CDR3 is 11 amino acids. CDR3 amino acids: CASSPGEKLFF.

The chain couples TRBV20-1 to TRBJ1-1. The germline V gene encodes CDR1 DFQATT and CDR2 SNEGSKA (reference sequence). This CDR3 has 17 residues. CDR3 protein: CSARDDTAATLNTEAFF.

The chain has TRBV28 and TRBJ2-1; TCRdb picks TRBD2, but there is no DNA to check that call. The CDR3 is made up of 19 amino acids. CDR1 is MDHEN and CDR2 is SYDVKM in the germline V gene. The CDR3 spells CASSFQGLRGLAVQDEQFF.